This TCR beta chain was found in a study of cytomegalovirus exposure and HLA in healthy donors. This CDR3 comprises 15 residues. V was trimmed by 0 bases and J by 0 bases, leaving 7 bases between them. CDR1 is SGHNT and CDR2 is YYREEE in the germline V gene (reference sequence). The assay was immunoSEQ multiplex PCR, and TCRdb's table has in-frame clones only and misses some. The sample shows fewer than 140,000 clones, about 88% of them seen only once. Sequenced input: PBMCs. This chain connects TRBV5-4 to TRBJ1-3; D ambiguous. This receptor was identified in a woman under 30 in good health and CMV-seropositive. The CDR3 spells CASSLGTHSGNTIYF. CDR3 bases: TGTGCCAGCAGCTTGGGAACTCACTCTGGAAACACCATATATTTT.